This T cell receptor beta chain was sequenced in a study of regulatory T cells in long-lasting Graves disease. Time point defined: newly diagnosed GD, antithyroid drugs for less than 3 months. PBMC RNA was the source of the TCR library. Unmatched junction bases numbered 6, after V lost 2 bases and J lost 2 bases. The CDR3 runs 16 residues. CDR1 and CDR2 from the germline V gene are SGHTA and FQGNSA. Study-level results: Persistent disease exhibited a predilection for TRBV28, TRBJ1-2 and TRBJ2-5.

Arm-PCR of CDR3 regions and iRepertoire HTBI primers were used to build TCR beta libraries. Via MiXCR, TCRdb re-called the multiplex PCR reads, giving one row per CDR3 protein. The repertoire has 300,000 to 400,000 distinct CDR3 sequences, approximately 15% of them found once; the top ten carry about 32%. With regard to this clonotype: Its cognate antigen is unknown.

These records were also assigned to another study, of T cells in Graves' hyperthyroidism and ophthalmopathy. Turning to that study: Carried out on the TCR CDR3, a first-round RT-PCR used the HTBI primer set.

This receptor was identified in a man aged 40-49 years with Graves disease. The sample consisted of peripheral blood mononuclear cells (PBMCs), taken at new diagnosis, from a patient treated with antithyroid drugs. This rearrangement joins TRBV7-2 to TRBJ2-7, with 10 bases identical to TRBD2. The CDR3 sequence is CASSLSSGGRTYEQYF. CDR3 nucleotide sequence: TGTGCCAGCAGCTTATCTAGCGGGGGCCGCACCTACGAGCAGTACTTC.